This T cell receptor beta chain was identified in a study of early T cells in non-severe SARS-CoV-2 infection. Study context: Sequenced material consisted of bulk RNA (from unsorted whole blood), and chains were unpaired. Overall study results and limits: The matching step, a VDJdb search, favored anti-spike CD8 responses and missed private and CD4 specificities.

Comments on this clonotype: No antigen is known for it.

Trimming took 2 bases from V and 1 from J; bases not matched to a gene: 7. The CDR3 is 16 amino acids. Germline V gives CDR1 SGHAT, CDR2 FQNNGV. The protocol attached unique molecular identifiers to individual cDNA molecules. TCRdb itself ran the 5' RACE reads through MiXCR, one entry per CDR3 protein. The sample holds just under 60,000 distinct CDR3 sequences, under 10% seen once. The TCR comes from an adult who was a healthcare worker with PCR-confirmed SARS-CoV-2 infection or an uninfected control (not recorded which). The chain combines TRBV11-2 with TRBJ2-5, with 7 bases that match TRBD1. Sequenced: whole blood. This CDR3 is CASSLSGTAAQETQYF. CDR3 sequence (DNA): TGTGCCAGCAGCTTATCCGGGACAGCCGCCCAAGAGACCCAGTACTTC.